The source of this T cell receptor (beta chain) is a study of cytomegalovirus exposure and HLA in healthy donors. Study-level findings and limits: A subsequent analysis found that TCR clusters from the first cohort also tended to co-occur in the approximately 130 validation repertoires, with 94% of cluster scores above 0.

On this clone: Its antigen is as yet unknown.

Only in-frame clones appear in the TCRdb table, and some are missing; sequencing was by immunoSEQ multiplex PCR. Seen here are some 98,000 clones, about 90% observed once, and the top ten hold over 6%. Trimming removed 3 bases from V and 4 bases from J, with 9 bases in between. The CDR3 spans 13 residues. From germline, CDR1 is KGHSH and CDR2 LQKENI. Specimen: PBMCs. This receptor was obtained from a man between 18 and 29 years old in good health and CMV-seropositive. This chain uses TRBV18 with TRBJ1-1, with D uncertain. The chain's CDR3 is CASSPEPGTEAFF. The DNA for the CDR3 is TGTGCCAGCTCACCCGAACCGGGCACTGAAGCTTTCTTT.